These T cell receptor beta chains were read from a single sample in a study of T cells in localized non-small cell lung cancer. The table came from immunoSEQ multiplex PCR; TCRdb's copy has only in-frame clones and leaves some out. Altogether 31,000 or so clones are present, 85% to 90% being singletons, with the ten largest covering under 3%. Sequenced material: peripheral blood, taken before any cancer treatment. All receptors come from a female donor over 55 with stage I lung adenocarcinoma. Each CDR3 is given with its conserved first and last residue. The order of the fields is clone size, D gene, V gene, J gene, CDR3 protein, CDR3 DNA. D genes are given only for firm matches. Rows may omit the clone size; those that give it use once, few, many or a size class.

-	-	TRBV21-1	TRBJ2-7	CASSKIPYVRDKSSYEQYF	TGTGCCAGCAGCAAAATCCCCTATGTCCGGGACAAGAGCTCCTACGAGCAGTACTTC
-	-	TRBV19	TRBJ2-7	CASSRRQGGDSYEQYF	TGTGCCAGTAGTCGTCGCCAGGGTGGGGACTCCTACGAGCAGTACTTC
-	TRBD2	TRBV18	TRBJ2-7	CASSRTSGTTYEQYF	TGTGCCAGCTCCAGGACTAGCGGAACCACCTACGAGCAGTACTTC
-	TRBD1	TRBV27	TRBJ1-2	CASIREGQGADGYGYTF	TGTGCCAGCATCCGGGAGGGACAGGGGGCTGATGGCTATGGCTACACCTTC
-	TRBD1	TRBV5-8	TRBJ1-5	CASSQGQVTNQPQHF	TGTGCCAGCAGCCAGGGACAGGTTACGAATCAGCCCCAGCATTTT
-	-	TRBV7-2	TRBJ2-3	CASSPRTGTDTQYF	TGTGCCAGCAGCCCCAGGACAGGCACAGATACGCAGTATTTT
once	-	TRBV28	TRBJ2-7	CASSLLEAYEQYF	TGTGCCAGCAGTTTATTAGAAGCTTACGAGCAGTACTTC
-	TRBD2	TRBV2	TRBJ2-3	CASSEASGRALGDTQYF	TGTGCCAGCAGTGAGGCTAGCGGGAGGGCCTTGGGAGATACGCAGTATTTT
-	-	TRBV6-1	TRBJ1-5	CASTGTNQPQHF	TGTGCCAGCACCGGCACTAATCAGCCCCAGCATTTT
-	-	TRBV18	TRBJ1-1	CASSPGLNTEAFF	TGTGCCAGCTCACCCGGACTCAACACTGAAGCTTTCTTT
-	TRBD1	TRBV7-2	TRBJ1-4	CASSDQRGQGNEKLFF	TGTGCCAGCAGCGATCAACGGGGACAGGGGAATGAAAAACTGTTTTTT
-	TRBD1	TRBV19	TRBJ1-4	CASREPGTGGEKLFF	TGTGCCAGTAGAGAGCCCGGGACAGGGGGCGAAAAACTGTTTTTT
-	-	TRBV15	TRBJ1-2	CATSLPGVYGYTF	TGTGCCACCAGCCTCCCGGGGGTCTATGGCTACACCTTC
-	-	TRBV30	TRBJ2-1	CAWGRPSYNEQFF	TGTGCCTGGGGACGGCCCTCCTACAATGAGCAGTTCTTC
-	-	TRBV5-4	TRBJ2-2	CASSLTSSNTGELFF	TGTGCCAGCAGCTTGACTAGCTCGAACACCGGGGAGCTGTTTTTT
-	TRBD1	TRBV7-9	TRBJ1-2	CASSQQGQGFGYTF	TGTGCCAGCAGCCAACAGGGGCAAGGGTTTGGCTACACCTTC
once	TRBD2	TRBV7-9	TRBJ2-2	CASSSRTSDTGELFF	TGTGCCAGCAGTTCCCGGACTAGCGATACCGGGGAGCTGTTTTTT
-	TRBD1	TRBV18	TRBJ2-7	CASSRNPGQGSHEQYF	TGTGCCAGCTCACGTAACCCGGGACAGGGATCCCACGAGCAGTACTTC
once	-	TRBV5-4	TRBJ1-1	CASTPGARTEAFF	TGTGCCAGCACTCCAGGGGCGCGGACTGAAGCTTTCTTT
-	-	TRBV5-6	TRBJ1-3	CASSYDRSSGNTIYF	TGTGCCAGCAGCTATGACAGAAGCTCTGGAAACACCATATATTTT
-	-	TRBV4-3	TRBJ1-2	CASSQVAGIYGYTF	TGCGCCAGCAGCCAGGTAGCAGGGATCTATGGCTACACCTTC
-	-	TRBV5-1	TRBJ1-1	CASSLQPPGLSMNTEAFF	TGCGCCAGCAGCTTACAACCCCCGGGACTGAGCATGAACACTGAAGCTTTCTTT
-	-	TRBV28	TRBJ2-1	CAIWKVGPYNEQFF	TGTGCCATCTGGAAAGTGGGGCCCTACAATGAGCAGTTCTTC
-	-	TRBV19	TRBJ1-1	CASSIDINREAFF	TGTGCCAGTAGTATTGATATTAACAGGGAAGCTTTCTTT
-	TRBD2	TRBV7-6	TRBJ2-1	CASSLVAGSSYNEQFF	TGTGCCAGCAGCTTAGTAGCGGGGAGCTCCTACAATGAGCAGTTCTTC
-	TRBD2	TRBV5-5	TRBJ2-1	CASSLVGGSYSYNEQFF	TGTGCCAGCAGCTTGGTTGGCGGGAGTTACTCCTACAATGAGCAGTTCTTC
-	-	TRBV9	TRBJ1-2	CASSVGGQDIYGYTF	TGTGCCAGCAGCGTAGGAGGGCAGGACATCTATGGCTACACCTTC
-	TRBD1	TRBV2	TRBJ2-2	CASRQTSTGAGELFF	TGTGCCAGCAGACAAACCTCTACAGGGGCCGGGGAGCTGTTTTTT
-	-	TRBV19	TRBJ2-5	CASSITAGRGGGETQYF	TGTGCCAGTAGTATCACCGCAGGTCGCGGGGGCGGGGAGACCCAGTACTTC
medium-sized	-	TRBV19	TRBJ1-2	CASQSTGPLGGGYTF	TGTGCCAGTCAGAGTACGGGACCTTTAGGTGGTGGCTACACCTTC
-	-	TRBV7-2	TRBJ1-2	CASSLNRAVYGYTF	TGTGCCAGCAGCTTAAACAGGGCAGTCTATGGCTACACCTTC
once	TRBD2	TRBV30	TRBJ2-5	CAWSRRLAGGPRETQYF	TGTGCCTGGAGTCGTAGACTAGCGGGAGGGCCCAGAGAGACCCAGTACTTC
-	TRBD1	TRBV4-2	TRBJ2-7	CASSLTWTGGDYEQYF	TGTGCCAGCAGCTTGACCTGGACAGGGGGCGACTACGAGCAGTACTTC
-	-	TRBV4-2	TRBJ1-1	CASSQLLNTEAFF	TGTGCCAGCAGCCAACTCTTGAACACTGAAGCTTTCTTT
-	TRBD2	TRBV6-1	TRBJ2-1	CATRTSGRNNEQFF	TGTGCCACTCGGACTAGCGGGAGGAACAATGAGCAGTTCTTC
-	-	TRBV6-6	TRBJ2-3	CASSYSIGLLDTQYF	TGTGCCAGCAGTTACTCCATCGGACTATTGGATACGCAGTATTTT
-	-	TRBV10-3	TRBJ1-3	CAISESASLGDTIYF	TGTGCCATCAGTGAGTCCGCTTCATTGGGGGACACCATATATTTT